These 8 T cell receptor beta chains were sequenced from one sample in a study of T cell responses to AZD1222 COVID-19 vaccine (dated by TCRdb to the early 2020s). According to the study, the label for this sample's time point signals: about 28 days (+/-7) after the second vaccine dose. The library relied on the immunoSEQ multiplex PCR assay. Not all clones reach the TCRdb copy of this immuneACCESS table, which keeps in-frame sequences only. Checked studies attribute under half of the gap to unresolved V genes and leave the rest unexplained. The sample data list tens of thousands of clones, and 80% to 90% of these were observed just once. About 12% of the sample rests with the top ten. The sample consisted of peripheral blood, taken 28 days after the second AZD1222 dose. Receptors originate from an adult who received the AZD1222 COVID-19 vaccine.

The rearrangement joins TRBV28 to TRBJ1-5, with 7 bases lining up with TRBD1. V lost 6 bases and J lost 4; bases outside the gene matches: 12. CDR1 and CDR2 from the germline V gene are MDHEN and SYDVKM. The CDR3 has 16 residues. The CDR3 DNA reads TGTGCCAGCAGACGTAGACAGGGCGGGCTTAATCAGCCCCAGCATTTT. It is translated as CASRRRQGGLNQPQHF.

The chain carries TRBV4-1 and TRBJ2-5; a weak D match, TRBD2 (6 bases). CDR1 MGHRA and CDR2 YSYEKL come from the germline V gene. The CDR3 has 15 residues. V was shortened by 4 bases and J by 5 bases, with 17 bases between the two germline ends. CDR3 loop: CASSRRGGPVETQYF. As DNA, the CDR3 is TGCGCCAGCAGCCGGCGCGGAGGGCCGGTGGAGACCCAGTACTTC.

The chain has TRBV11-3 and TRBJ2-1; possible D gene TRBD2, 6 bases. From germline, CDR1 is SGHNT and CDR2 YENEEA. V lost 2 bases, J lost 15 bases, and 11 bases lay in between. The CDR3 runs to 11 residues. The CDR3 nucleotides are TGTGCCAGCAGCTTAAGGGGCGGGACGTTCTTC. It specifies CASSLRGGTFF.

The rearrangement joins TRBV12-5 to TRBJ1-1; unclear D gene. V shed 6 bases and J shed 5 bases, with 16 bases lying between them. Germline V gives CDR1 LGHNT, CDR2 FRNRAP. This CDR3 is 14 amino acids long. The CDR3 reads CASGLAWGFTEAFF. The CDR3 DNA reads TGTGCTAGTGGCCTAGCGTGGGGTTTTACTGAAGCTTTCTTT.

The chain recombines TRBV6-5 with TRBJ1-1; a possible D gene is TRBD1 (6 bases). The CDR3 consists of 15 residues. CDR1 and CDR2 (germline): MNHEY, SVGAGI. The V gene lost 7 bases and the J gene lost 0 bases, with 15 bases spanning the gap. The CDR3 DNA reads as TGTGCCAGCACATCGGGACACCGCATGAACACTGAAGCTTTCTTT. Amino acids: CASTSGHRMNTEAFF.

V gene TRBV20-1 combines with J gene TRBJ2-2, with 12 nucleotides matching TRBD2. Germline CDR1 and CDR2: DFQATT and SNEGSKA (reference sequence). Trimming at V came to 3 bases and at J to 3 bases, leaving 8 bases not matched to a gene. The CDR3 has 17 residues. The CDR3, as DNA: TGCAGTGCTAGTCTAGCGGGAGGGCCGTCGTACACCGGGGAGCTGTTTTTT. Protein sequence: CSASLAGGPSYTGELFF.

This clone was found a few times. The chain carries TRBV5-1 and TRBJ2-3; 10 bases are shared with TRBD1. From germline, CDR1 is SGHRS and CDR2 YFSETQ. The V gene end was trimmed by 6 bases and the J gene end by 4 bases; junction bases not matched to a gene: 17. The CDR3 runs 18 residues. The chain's CDR3 is CASNQNAADRGKADTQYF. CDR3 nucleotide sequence: TGCGCCAGCAACCAAAACGCCGCGGACAGGGGGAAGGCAGATACGCAGTATTTT.

The CDR3 here is CASGNRVNTEAFF. The CDR3 DNA is TGCGCCAGCGGAAACCGGGTGAACACTGAAGCTTTCTTT. The V and J genes are TRBV5-1 and TRBJ1-1; D is unresolved. V was shortened by 7 bases and J by 0 bases, with 10 bases between the two germline ends. Germline assignment: CDR1 SGHRS and CDR2 YFSETQ. This CDR3 contains 13 residues.